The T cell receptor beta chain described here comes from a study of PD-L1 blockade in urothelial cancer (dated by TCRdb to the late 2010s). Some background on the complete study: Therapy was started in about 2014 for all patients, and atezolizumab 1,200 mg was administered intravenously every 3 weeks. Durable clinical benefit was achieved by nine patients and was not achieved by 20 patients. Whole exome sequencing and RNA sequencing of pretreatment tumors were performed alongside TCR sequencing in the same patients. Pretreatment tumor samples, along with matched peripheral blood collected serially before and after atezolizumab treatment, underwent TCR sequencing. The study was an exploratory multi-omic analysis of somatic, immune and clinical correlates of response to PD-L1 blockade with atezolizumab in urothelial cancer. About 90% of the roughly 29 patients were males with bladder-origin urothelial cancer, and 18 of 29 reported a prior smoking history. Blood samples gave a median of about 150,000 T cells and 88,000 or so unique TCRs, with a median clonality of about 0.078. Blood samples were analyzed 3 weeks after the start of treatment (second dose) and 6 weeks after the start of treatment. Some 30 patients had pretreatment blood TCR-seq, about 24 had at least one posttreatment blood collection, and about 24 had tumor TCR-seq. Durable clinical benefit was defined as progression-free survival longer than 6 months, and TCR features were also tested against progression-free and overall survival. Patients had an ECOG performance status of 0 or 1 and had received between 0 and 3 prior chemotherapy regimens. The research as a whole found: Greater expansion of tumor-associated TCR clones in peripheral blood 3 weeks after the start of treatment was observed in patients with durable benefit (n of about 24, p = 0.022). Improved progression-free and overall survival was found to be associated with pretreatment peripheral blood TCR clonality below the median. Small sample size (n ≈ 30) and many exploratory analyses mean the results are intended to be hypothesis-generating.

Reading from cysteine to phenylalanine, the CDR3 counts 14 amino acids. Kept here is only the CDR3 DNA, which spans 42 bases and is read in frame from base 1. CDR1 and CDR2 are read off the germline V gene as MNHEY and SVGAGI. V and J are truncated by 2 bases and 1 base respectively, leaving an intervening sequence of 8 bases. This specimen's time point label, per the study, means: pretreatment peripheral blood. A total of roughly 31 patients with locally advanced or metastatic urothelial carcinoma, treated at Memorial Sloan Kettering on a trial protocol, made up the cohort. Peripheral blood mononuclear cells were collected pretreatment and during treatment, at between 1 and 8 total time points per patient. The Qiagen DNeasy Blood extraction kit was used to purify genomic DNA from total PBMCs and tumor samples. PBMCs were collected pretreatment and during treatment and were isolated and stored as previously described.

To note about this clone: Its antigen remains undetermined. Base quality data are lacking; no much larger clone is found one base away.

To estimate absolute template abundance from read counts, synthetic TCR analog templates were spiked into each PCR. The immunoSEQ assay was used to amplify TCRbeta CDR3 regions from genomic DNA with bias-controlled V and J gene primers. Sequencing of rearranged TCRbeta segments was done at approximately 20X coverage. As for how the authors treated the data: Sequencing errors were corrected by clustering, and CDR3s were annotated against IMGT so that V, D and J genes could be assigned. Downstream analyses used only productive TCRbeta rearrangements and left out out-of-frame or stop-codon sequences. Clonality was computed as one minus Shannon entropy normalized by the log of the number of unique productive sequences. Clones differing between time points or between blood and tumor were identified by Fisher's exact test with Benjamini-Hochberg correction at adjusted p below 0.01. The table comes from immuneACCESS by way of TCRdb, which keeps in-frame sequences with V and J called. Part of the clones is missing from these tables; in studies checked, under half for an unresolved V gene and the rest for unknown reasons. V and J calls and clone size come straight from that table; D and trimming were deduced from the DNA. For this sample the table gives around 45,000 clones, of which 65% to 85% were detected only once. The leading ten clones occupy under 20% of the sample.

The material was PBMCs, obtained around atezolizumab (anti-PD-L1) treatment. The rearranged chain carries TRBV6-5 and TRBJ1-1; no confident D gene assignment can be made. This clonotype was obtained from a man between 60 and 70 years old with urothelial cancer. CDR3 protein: CASSYHISNTEAFF. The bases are TGTGCCAGCAGTTACCACATATCGAACACTGAAGCTTTCTTT.